This paragraph reports one T cell receptor beta chain. Researchers sorted participants into cohorts using their self-reported clinical history. This CDR3 spans 14 amino acids. CDR1 is MGHRA and CDR2 is YSYEKL in the germline V gene. V shed 3 bases and J 4 bases; nucleotides not matched to a gene: 3. Original analysis: Reference gene primer amplification yielded estimated nucleated cell counts. Sequencing was performed with immunoSEQ multiplex PCR; in TCRdb, only in-frame clones are kept and a portion is missing. V and J calls plus clone size are reproduced from that table; the DNA served to infer D and trimming. The repertoire includes over 200,000 clones, about 90% of them detected once, and around 16% sits in the top ten. The data were obtained in a study of blood T cell repertoires in COVID-19. Overall study context: T cells, B-cell-depleted T cells, or PBMCs provided the cDNA or gDNA that served as material.

Sequenced: PBMCs or T cells enriched from blood (not recorded which). The V gene is TRBV4-1, the J gene TRBJ2-3; 8 nucleotides match TRBD1. This clonotype was obtained from a man aged 25-45 years who had been exposed to COVID-19. CDR3 DNA sequence: TGCGCCAGCAGCCACAGGACAGGGCCAGATACGCAGTATTTT. Translated: CASSHRTGPDTQYF.